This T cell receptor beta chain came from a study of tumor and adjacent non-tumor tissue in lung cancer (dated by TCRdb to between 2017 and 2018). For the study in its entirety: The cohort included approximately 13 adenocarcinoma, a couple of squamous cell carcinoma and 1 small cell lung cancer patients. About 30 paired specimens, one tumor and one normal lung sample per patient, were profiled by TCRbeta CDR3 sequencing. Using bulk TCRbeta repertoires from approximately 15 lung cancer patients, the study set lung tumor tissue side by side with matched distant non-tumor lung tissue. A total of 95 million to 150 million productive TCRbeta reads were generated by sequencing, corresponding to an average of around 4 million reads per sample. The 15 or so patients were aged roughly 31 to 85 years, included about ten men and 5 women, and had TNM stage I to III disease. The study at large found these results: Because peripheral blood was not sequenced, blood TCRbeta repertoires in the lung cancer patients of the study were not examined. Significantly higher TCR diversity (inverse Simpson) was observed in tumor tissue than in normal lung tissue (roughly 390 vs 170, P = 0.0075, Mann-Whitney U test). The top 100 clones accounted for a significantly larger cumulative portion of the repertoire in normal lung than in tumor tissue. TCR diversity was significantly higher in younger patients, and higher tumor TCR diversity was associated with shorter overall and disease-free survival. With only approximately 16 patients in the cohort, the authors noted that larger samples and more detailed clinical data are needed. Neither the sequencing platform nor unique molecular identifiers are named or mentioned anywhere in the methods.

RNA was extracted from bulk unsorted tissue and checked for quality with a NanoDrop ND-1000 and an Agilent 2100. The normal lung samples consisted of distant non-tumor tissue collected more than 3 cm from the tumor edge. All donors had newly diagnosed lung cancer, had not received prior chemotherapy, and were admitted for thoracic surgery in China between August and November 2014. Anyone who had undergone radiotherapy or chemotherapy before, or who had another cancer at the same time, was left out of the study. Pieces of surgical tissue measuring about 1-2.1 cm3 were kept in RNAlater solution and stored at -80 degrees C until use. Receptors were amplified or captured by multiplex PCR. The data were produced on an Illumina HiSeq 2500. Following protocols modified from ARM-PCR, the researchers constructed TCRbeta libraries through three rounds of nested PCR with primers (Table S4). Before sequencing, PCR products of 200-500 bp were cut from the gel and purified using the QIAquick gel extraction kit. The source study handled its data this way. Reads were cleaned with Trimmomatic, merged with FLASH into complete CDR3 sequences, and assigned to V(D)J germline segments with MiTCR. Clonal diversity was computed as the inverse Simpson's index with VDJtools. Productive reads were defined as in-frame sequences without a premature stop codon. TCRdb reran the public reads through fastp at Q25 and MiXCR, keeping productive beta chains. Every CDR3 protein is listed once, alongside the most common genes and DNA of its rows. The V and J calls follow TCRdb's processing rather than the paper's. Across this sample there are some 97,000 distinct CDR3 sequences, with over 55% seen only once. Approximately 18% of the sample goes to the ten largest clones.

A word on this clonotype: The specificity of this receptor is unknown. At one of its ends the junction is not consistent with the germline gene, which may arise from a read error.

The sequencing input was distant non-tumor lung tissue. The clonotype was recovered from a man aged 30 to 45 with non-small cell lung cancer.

The DNA sequence follows: TGTGTCAGCAGCGGAGAGGCGGGAGTCAATGAGCAGTTCTTC. This translates into CVSSGEAGVNEQFF. The sequence joins TRBV11-2 to TRBJ2-1, with 7 bases in between that match TRBD2. The CDR3 contains 14 residues, cysteine and phenylalanine counted. Only the CDR3 DNA stays, 42 bases, in frame from base 1. Reading the germline V gene gives CDR1 SGHAT and CDR2 FQNNGV.